One T cell receptor (beta chain) is described in this entry. Its antigen is currently unknown. The CDR3 is made up of 15 amino acids. V shed 5 bases, J shed 0 bases, and the junction held 5 bases outside the gene matches. Germline V gene sequence: CDR1 LNHDA, CDR2 SQIVND (reference sequence). This entry is derived from a study of cytomegalovirus exposure and HLA in healthy donors. Overall study context: Of about 390 genotyped donors, roughly 76% grouped in the Caucasian-associated ancestry cluster.

PCR involved 60 Vbeta and 13 Jbeta primers. Libraries were prepared by immunoSEQ multiplex PCR; TCRdb keeps only in-frame clonotypes and omits some of them. The sample records some 96,000 clones, 64% being singletons. Whole-study results and caveats: Most subjects' HLA-A and HLA-B alleles were reportedly predicted from TCR beta sequences. Links to common viral pathogens appeared, in a later analysis, for several of the most significant clusters.

Material: PBMCs. The clonotype originates from a man in his sixties in good health and CMV-seronegative. The J gene is TRBJ2-3, the V gene TRBV19; 7 positions agree with TRBD2. CDR3 bases: TGTGCCAGTAGTGCGCTAGCGGCTAGCACAGATACGCAGTATTTT. Translating gives CASSALAASTDTQYF.